The 5 T cell receptor beta chains in this list originate from one sample, sequenced in a study of cytomegalovirus exposure and HLA in healthy donors. The PCR contained 60 Vbeta and 13 Jbeta primers. Some clones are missing from TCRdb's copy, which holds only in-frame ones; the method was immunoSEQ multiplex PCR. The top ten hold under 5.5% of the sample, which has around 150,000 clones, around 70% seen once. The sample consisted of PBMCs. These receptors all come from a man younger than 30 in good health and CMV-seropositive.

The chain has TRBV28 and TRBJ1-2; possible D gene TRBD1, 5 bases. V was cut by 4 bases and J by 7 bases, with 13 bases left in between. Germline lookup yields CDR1 MDHEN and CDR2 SYDVKM. The CDR3 spans 13 residues. The CDR3 reads CASSWGRRGGYTF. CDR3 DNA: TGTGCCAGCAGTTGGGGCAGGAGGGGTGGCTACACCTTC.

V gene TRBV2 combines with J gene TRBJ2-5; the match to TRBD2 covers 16 bases. From germline, CDR1 is SNHLY and CDR2 FYNNEI. The CDR3 runs 18 residues. J gave up 2 bases and V 10 bases, and 13 bases lay outside the gene matches. The CDR3 spells CATFMLPGLAGGQETQYF. CDR3 sequence (DNA): TGTGCCACCTTCATGTTACCGGGACTAGCGGGGGGGCAAGAGACCCAGTACTTC.

This chain links TRBV15 with TRBJ2-3, with 11 bases fitting TRBD1. J was trimmed by 3 bases and V by 0 bases; bases with no gene match: 2. This CDR3 has 16 amino acids. Germline CDR1 LNHNV, CDR2 YYDKDF (reference sequence). The CDR3 reads CATSREGQGGTDTQYF. CDR3 sequence (DNA): TGTGCCACCAGCAGAGAGGGACAGGGGGGAACAGATACGCAGTATTTT.

The V call is TRBV21-1, the J call TRBJ2-7; the DNA was not compared with TRBD1, the D call given in the table. TRBV21-1 is marked as a pseudogene. The CDR3 is 12 amino acids. CDR3 in amino acids: CASSQTGDEQYV. The CDR3 region has the DNA TGTGCCAGCAGCCAGACAGGGGACGAGCAGTACGTC.

This clone turned up a few times. The rearrangement uses TRBV5-1 and TRBJ2-5; D perhaps matches TRBD1 (6 bases). The CDR3 runs to 14 residues. Germline lookup yields CDR1 SGHRS and CDR2 YFSETQ. V lost 3 bases and J 4 bases, leaving 13 bases between the germline ends. In DNA form, the CDR3 reads TGCGCCAGCAGCTCAGGGGCGGCCCCAGAGACCCAGTACTTC. Residues: CASSSGAAPETQYF. The full variable domain, with the rest looked up from reference TRBV5-1 and TRBJ2-5, is KAGVTQTPRYLIKTRGQQVTLSCSPISGHRSVSWYQQTPGQGLQFLFEYFSETQRNKGNFPGRFSGRQFSNSRSEMNVSTLELGDSALYLCASSSGAAPETQYFGPGTRLLVL.